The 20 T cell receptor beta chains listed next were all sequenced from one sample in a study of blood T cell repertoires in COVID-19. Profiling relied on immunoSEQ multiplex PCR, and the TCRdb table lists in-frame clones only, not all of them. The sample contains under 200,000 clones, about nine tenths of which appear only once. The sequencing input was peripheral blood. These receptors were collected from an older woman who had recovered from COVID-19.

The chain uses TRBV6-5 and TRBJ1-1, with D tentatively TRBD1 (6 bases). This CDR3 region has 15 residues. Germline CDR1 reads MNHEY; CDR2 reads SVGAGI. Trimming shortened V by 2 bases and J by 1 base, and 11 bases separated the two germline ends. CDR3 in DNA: TGTGCCAGCAGTTACCTGCAGGGGCGGAACACTGAAGCTTTCTTT. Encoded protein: CASSYLQGRNTEAFF.

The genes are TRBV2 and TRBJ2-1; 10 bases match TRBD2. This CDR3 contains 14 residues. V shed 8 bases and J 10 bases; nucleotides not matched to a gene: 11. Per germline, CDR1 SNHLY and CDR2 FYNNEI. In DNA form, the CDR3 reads TGTGCCAGCCAAGCGGGGGGGTCCCTTTCGGAGCAGTTCTTC. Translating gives CASQAGGSLSEQFF.

This chain's CDR3 is CASSLVQGAYNEQFF. CDR3 bases: TGCGCCAGCAGCTTGGTTCAGGGGGCCTACAATGAGCAGTTCTTC. The chain has TRBV5-1 and TRBJ2-1; 7 bases agree with TRBD1. J lost 2 bases, V lost 0 bases, and 2 bases had no gene match. This CDR3 contains 15 residues. Germline V CDR1 and CDR2: SGHRS, YFSETQ.

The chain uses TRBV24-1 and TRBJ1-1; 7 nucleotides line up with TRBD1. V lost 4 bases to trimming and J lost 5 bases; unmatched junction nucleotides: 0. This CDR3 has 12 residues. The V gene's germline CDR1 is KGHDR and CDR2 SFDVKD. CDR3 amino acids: CATSEGQTEAFF. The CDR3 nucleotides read TGTGCCACCAGTGAGGGACAGACTGAAGCTTTCTTT.

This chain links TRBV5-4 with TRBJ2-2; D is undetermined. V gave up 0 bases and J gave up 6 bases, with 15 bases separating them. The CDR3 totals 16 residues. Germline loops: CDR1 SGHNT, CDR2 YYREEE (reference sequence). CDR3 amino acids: CASSLGTSRESGELFF. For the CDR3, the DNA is TGTGCCAGCAGCTTGGGTACCTCCCGAGAGTCCGGGGAGCTGTTTTTT.

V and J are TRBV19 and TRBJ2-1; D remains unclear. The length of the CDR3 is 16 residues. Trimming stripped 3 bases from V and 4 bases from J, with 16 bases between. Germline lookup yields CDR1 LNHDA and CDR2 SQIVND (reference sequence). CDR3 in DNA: TGTGCCAGTAGTATCAGCCAAGGCAGGCGATACAATGAGCAGTTCTTC. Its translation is CASSISQGRRYNEQFF. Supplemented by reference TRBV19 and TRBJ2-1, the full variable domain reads DGGITQSPKYLFRKEGQNVTLSCEQNLNHDAMYWYRQDPGQGLRLIYYSQIVNDFQKGDIAEGYSVSREKKESFPLTVTSAQKNPTAFYLCASSISQGRRYNEQFFGPGTRLTVL.

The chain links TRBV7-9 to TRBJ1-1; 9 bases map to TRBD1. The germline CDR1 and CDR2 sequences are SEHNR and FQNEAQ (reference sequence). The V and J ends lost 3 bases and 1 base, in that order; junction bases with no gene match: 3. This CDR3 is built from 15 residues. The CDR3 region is CASSFLTGGNTEAFF. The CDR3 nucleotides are TGTGCCAGCAGCTTTTTGACAGGGGGGAACACTGAAGCTTTCTTT. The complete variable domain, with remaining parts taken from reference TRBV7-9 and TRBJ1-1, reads DTGVSQNPRHKITKRGQNVTFRCDPISEHNRLYWYRQTLGQGPEFLTYFQNEAQLEKSRLLSDRFSAERPKGSFSTLEIQRTEQGDSAMYLCASSFLTGGNTEAFFGQGTRLTVV.

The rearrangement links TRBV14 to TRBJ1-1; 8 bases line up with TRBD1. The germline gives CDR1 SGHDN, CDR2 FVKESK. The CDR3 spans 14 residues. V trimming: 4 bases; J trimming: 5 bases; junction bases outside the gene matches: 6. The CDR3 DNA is TGTGCCAGCAGCCCCTGGACAGGGAGGACTGAAGCTTTCTTT. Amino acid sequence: CASSPWTGRTEAFF. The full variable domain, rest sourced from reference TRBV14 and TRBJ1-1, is EAGVTQFPSHSVIEKGQTVTLRCDPISGHDNLYWYRRVMGKEIKFLLHFVKESKQDESGMPNNRFLAERTGGTYSTLKVQPAELEDSGVYFCASSPWTGRTEAFFGQGTRLTVV.

In nucleotides, the CDR3 is TGTGCCAGCAGCTTAATGCGCGGGACAGGGGCCTCCTACGAGCAGTACTTC. It codes for CASSLMRGTGASYEQYF. V and J are TRBV11-2 and TRBJ2-7, with 10 nucleotides matching TRBD1. After removal of 2 bases from V and 0 bases from J, the junction contained 7 bases not matched to a gene. CDR1 and CDR2 (germline): SGHAT, FQNNGV. There are 17 residues in the CDR3.

The CDR3 nucleotides are TGTGCCATCAGTGACCCTGGGACAGGGAATCAGCCCCAGCATTTT. Encoded protein: CAISDPGTGNQPQHF. This sequence joins TRBV10-3 and TRBJ1-5; 9 bases line up with TRBD1. The CDR3 is 15 amino acids. J gave up 4 bases and V 3 bases, and 4 bases lay outside the gene matches. Germline CDR1 ENHRY, CDR2 SYGVKD.

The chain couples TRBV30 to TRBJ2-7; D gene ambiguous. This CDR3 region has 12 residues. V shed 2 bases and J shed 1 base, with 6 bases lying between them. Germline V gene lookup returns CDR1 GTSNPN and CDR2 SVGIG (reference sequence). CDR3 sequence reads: CAWSLASYEQYF. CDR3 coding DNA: TGTGCCTGGAGTTTAGCTTCCTACGAGCAGTACTTC.

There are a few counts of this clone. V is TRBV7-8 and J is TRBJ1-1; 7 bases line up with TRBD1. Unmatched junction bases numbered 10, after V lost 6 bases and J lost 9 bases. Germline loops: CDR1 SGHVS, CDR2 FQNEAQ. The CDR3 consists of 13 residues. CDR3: CASSLMPGQKAFF. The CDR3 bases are TGTGCCAGCAGTCTCATGCCGGGACAGAAAGCTTTCTTT.

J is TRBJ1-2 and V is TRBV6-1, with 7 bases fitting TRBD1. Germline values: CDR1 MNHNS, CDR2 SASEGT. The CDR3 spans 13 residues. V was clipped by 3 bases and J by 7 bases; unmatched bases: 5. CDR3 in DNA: TGTGCCAGCAGTGACCAGGGGGTATTTGGCTACACCTTC. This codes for CASSDQGVFGYTF.

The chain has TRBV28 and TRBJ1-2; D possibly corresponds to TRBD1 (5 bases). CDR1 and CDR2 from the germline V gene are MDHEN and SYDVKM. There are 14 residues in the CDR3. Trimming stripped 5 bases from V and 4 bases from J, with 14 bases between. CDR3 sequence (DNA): TGTGCCAGCAGTCTAGGGGAAGTCGTCTATGGCTACACCTTC. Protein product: CASSLGEVVYGYTF.

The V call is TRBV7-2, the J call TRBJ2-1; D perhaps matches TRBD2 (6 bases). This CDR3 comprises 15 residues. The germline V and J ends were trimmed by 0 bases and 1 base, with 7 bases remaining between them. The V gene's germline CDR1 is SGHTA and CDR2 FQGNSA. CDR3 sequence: CASSLAGRSYNEQFF. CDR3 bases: TGTGCCAGCAGCTTAGCGGGGAGGTCCTACAATGAGCAGTTCTTC. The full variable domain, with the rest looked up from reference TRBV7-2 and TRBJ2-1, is GAGVSQSPSNKVTEKGKDVELRCDPISGHTALYWYRQSLGQGLEFLIYFQGNSAPDKSGLPSDRFSAERTGGSVSTLTIQRTQQEDSAVYLCASSLAGRSYNEQFFGPGTRLTVL.

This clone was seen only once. The CDR3 DNA is TGCAGCGTGGCCGGGACAGGCTATGGCTACACCTTC. This sequence encodes CSVAGTGYGYTF. V is TRBV29-1 and J is TRBJ1-2; TRBD1 agrees at 8 bases. The germline CDR1 and CDR2 sequences are SQVTM and ANQGSEA. Germline trimming cut 6 bases from V and 4 bases from J; bases unmatched to any gene: 4. There are 12 residues in the CDR3. Together with reference TRBV29-1 and TRBJ1-2, the CDR3 gives the full variable domain: SAVISQKPSRDICQRGTSLTIQCQVDSQVTMMFWYRQQPGQSLTLIATANQGSEATYESGFVIDKFPISRPNLTFSTLTVSNMSPEDSSIYLCSVAGTGYGYTFGSGTRLTVV.

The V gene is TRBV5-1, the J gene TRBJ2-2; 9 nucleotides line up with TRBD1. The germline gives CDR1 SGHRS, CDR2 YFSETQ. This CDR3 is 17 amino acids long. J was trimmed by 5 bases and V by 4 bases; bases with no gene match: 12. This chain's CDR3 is CASSPKPGTGKTGELFF. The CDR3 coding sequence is TGCGCCAGCAGCCCTAAGCCCGGGACAGGGAAAACCGGGGAGCTGTTTTTT.

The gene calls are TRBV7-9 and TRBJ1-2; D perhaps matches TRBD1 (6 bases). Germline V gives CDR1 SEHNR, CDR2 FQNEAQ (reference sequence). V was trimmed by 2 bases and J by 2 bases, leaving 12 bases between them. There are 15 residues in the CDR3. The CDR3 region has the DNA TGTGCCAGCAGCTTAAGGGACACCCGGAACTATGGCTACACCTTC. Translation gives CASSLRDTRNYGYTF.

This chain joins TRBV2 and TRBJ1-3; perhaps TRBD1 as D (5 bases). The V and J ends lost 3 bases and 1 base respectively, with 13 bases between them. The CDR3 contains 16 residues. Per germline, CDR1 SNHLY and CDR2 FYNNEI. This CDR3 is CASSEEQGESGNTIYF. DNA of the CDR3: TGTGCCAGCAGTGAGGAGCAGGGCGAATCTGGAAACACCATATATTTT.

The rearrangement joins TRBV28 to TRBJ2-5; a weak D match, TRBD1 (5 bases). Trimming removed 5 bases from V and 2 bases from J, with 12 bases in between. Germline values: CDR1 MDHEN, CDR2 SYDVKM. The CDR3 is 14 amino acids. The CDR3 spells CASSLGHPQETQYF. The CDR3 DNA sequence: TGTGCCAGCAGTCTCGGACATCCTCAAGAGACCCAGTACTTC.